These 27 T cell receptor beta chains were sequenced from one sample in a study of CD8 T cells in Susac syndrome. RNA was extracted with the RNeasy kit, and a quantity of about 0.45 to 1 ug was reverse transcribed using random hexamers. MiXCR, applied by TCRdb to the immunoSEQ multiplex PCR reads, yields one record per CDR3 protein. This sample has around 130,000 distinct CDR3 sequences; approximately 79% occur once, and the top ten carry roughly 0.5%. Sequencing was carried out using CD8+ T cells from PBMCs. The receptors shown here come from a human donor with multiple sclerosis.

The chain carries TRBV6-1 and TRBJ2-5, with a possible D match to TRBD1 (7 bases). The CDR3 runs 14 residues. The ends were cut back, 5 bases at V and 6 bases at J, with 16 bases in the middle. The V gene's germline CDR1 is MNHNS and CDR2 SASEGT. In DNA form, the CDR3 reads TGTGCCAGCAGTTCCACAGGGGAGGTAAAGACCCAGTACTTC. This codes for CASSSTGEVKTQYF.

This clonotype came up once. J is TRBJ1-1 and V is TRBV5-4; a weak D match, TRBD1 (6 bases). V was trimmed by 9 bases and J by 4 bases, leaving 13 bases between them. The germline gives CDR1 SGHNT, CDR2 YYREEE (reference sequence). CDR3 size: 12 residues. DNA of the CDR3: TGTGCCACCCGGGGAGGGGGCACTGAAGCTTTCTTT. This gives the protein CATRGGGTEAFF.

This sequence joins TRBV20-1 and TRBJ2-7; D gene ambiguous. Germline CDR1 and CDR2: DFQATT and SNEGSKA (reference sequence). Trimming took 5 bases from V and 3 from J, leaving 17 bases between them. The CDR3 runs 14 residues. DNA for the CDR3: TGCAGTGCTCCGAACCGAGTCACCCACTACGAGCAGTACTTC. Translated, it gives CSAPNRVTHYEQYF.

The chain carries TRBV10-3 and TRBJ2-5; TRBD1 aligns across 8 bases. The CDR3 length is 15 residues. Germline assignment: CDR1 ENHRY and CDR2 SYGVKD. V shed 3 bases, J shed 3 bases, and the junction held 6 bases outside the gene matches. The CDR3: CAISDPTTGEETQYF. DNA of the CDR3: TGTGCCATCAGTGACCCAACGACAGGGGAAGAGACCCAGTACTTC.

This clonotype was observed once. The chain has TRBV7-8 and TRBJ2-5; 10 bases match TRBD1. CDR3 size: 17 residues. The germline CDR1 and CDR2 sequences are SGHVS and FQNEAQ. V lost 5 bases and J lost 1; bases outside the gene matches: 10. The CDR3 sequence is CASSPGLRDRGQETQYF. CDR3 nucleotides: TGTGCCAGCAGCCCAGGCTTGAGGGACAGGGGCCAAGAGACCCAGTACTTC.

This clonotype was counted once. V and J are TRBV7-9 and TRBJ1-1; TRBD1 agrees at 7 bases. Germline loops: CDR1 SEHNR, CDR2 FQNEAQ (reference sequence). Trimming at V came to 5 bases and at J to 0 bases, leaving 3 bases not matched to a gene. The CDR3 is 14 residues long. The CDR3 spells CASSRDSLNTEAFF. In DNA, the CDR3 is TGTGCCAGCAGCCGGGACAGTCTGAACACTGAAGCTTTCTTT.

This chain uses TRBV7-6 with TRBJ1-1, with D possibly TRBD1 on 6 matching bases. Germline CDR1 is SGHVS and CDR2 is FNYEAQ. Trimming removed 5 bases at V and 1 base at J, with 11 bases between. The CDR3 is 14 amino acids. The CDR3 spells CASSNGQRNTEAFF. CDR3 coding DNA: TGTGCCAGCAGCAACGGACAGAGGAACACTGAAGCTTTCTTT.

This clonotype was seen a few times. The rearrangement links TRBV7-2 to TRBJ2-3; D remains ambiguous. This CDR3 contains 14 residues. The germline V and J ends were trimmed by 2 bases and 4 bases, with 10 bases remaining between them. The germline CDR1 and CDR2 sequences are SGHTA and FQGNSA. CDR3: CASSLPGGPDTQYF. The CDR3 DNA reads as TGTGCCAGCAGCTTACCGGGCGGTCCAGATACGCAGTATTTT.

The rearrangement links TRBV6-6 to TRBJ2-1, with TRBD2 matching over 8 bases. Germline values: CDR1 MNHNY, CDR2 SVGAGI (reference sequence). There are 14 residues in the CDR3. Trimming at V came to 4 bases and at J to 6 bases, leaving 5 bases not matched to a gene. This chain's CDR3 is CASSWRGAFNEQFF. In nucleotides, the CDR3 is TGTGCCAGCAGTTGGCGGGGGGCCTTCAATGAGCAGTTCTTC.

This chain uses TRBV20-1 with TRBJ1-1, with D unresolved. V lost 0 bases to trimming and J lost 3 bases, with 8 bases between them. The length of the CDR3 is 13 residues. Germline V gene sequence: CDR1 DFQATT, CDR2 SNEGSKA (reference sequence). Written as DNA, the CDR3 is TGCAGTGCTAGAGACGGGCTTCACACTGAAGCTTTCTTT. Encoded protein: CSARDGLHTEAFF.

The V and J genes are TRBV27 and TRBJ2-7; unclear D gene. V lost 4 bases, J lost 3 bases, and 13 bases lay in between. This CDR3 contains 14 residues. CDR1 and CDR2 from the germline V gene are MNHEY and SMNVEV (reference sequence). CDR3 residues: CASSYKGTGYEQYF. The DNA for the CDR3 is TGTGCCAGCAGTTACAAGGGAACCGGCTACGAGCAGTACTTC.

This clonotype was detected once. V gene TRBV20-1 combines with J gene TRBJ1-5; TRBD1 agrees at 7 bases. CDR3 length: 16 residues. The ends lost 0 bases at V and 5 bases at J; junction bases unmatched: 10. Germline lookup yields CDR1 DFQATT and CDR2 SNEGSKA (reference sequence). Here the CDR3 DNA reads TGCAGTGCTAGAGACGAGGTGACAGGGCCATATCAGCCCCAGCATTTT. Amino acid sequence: CSARDEVTGPYQPQHF.

There are a few counts of this clonotype. The chain joins TRBV27 to TRBJ2-1, with D perhaps matching TRBD1 or TRBD2 (5 bases each). Germline V gene data show CDR1 as MNHEY and CDR2 as SMNVEV (reference sequence). The CDR3 loop spans 14 amino acids. The germline V and J ends were trimmed by 5 bases and 0 bases, with 8 bases remaining between them. The CDR3 coding sequence is TGTGCCAGCAGTCGGGGCAGCTCCTACAATGAGCAGTTCTTC. As protein: CASSRGSSYNEQFF.

The CDR3 loop is CATSAGSYEQYF. The CDR3 coding sequence is TGTGCCACCTCCGCGGGGTCCTACGAGCAGTACTTC. The chain recombines TRBV19 with TRBJ2-7; D might be TRBD2 (6 bases). The germline CDR1 and CDR2 sequences are LNHDA and SQIVND (reference sequence). The CDR3 loop spans 12 amino acids. Between the trimmed V and J ends, which lost 10 bases and 1 base, there was a span of 11 bases.

For the CDR3, the DNA is TGTGCCAGCAGCTCAACCGGGGGGGTCAATGAGCAGTTCTTC. Residues: CASSSTGGVNEQFF. The rearrangement links TRBV7-9 to TRBJ2-1, with 8 bases aligning to TRBD2. The germline gives CDR1 SEHNR, CDR2 FQNEAQ (reference sequence). The CDR3 is made up of 14 amino acids. Trimming cost V 4 bases and J 6 bases; bases outside gene matches: 5.

The chain carries TRBV28 and TRBJ2-1; no definite D call. The ends were cut back, 3 bases at V and 6 bases at J, with 15 bases in the middle. The germline V gene encodes CDR1 MDHEN and CDR2 SYDVKM. The CDR3 totals 15 residues. CDR3 DNA sequence: TGTGCCAGCAGTTTCCGGGCCCTGACCCCCAATGAGCAGTTCTTC. Translating gives CASSFRALTPNEQFF.

V gene TRBV4-2 combines with J gene TRBJ1-3; no reliable D call. V lost 0 bases and J lost 0, with 9 bases in between. The CDR3 extends over 16 amino acids. Germline V CDR1 and CDR2: LGHNA, YNFKEQ. The CDR3 nucleotides read TGTGCCAGCAGCCAAGAGGAGTGGAGCTCTGGAAACACCATATATTTT. Translating it yields CASSQEEWSSGNTIYF.

V gene TRBV2 combines with J gene TRBJ2-1, with 9 bases identical to TRBD2. The ends lost 11 bases at V and 9 bases at J; junction bases unmatched: 8. The CDR3 covers 12 residues. Germline V CDR1 and CDR2: SNHLY, FYNNEI. The CDR3 is CASSGLASEQFF. The DNA of the CDR3 is TGTGCCTCCTCGGGACTAGCCTCTGAGCAGTTCTTC.

On this clonotype: It is unclear where the CDR3 begins or ends on the DNA, so no DNA is shown, and the CDR3 is as TCRdb lists it. The rearrangement links TRBV12-3 or TRBV12-4 to TRBJ1-1. The length of the CDR3 is 15 amino acids, counting both ends. Here the CDR3 reads CASSTSVRGSTEAFF.

The chain has TRBV6-1 and TRBJ1-2; D might be TRBD1 (5 bases). Trimming pared 7 bases from V and 2 bases from J, leaving 17 bases between. CDR1 is MNHNS, CDR2 SASEGT, per germline. The CDR3 totals 15 residues. The CDR3 nucleotides read TGTGCCAGCATGGGGGAGACCGGGGGGAACTATGGCTACACCTTC. It specifies CASMGETGGNYGYTF.

The rearrangement uses TRBV20-1 and TRBJ1-6; D call uncertain. The CDR3 covers 16 residues. Per the germline V gene, CDR1 is DFQATT and CDR2 is SNEGSKA (reference sequence). Trimming shortened V by 1 base and J by 8 bases, and 18 bases separated the two germline ends. Here the CDR3 reads CSARASMDRIYSPLHF. CDR3 coding DNA: TGCAGTGCTAGAGCCAGTATGGATCGCATTTATTCACCCCTCCACTTT.

The gene calls are TRBV27 and TRBJ2-3, with D uncertain. Germline CDR1 MNHEY, CDR2 SMNVEV (reference sequence). The CDR3 sequence is 12 residues long. The V end lost 5 bases, the J end lost 4 bases, and 7 bases lay between the germline ends. CDR3 DNA: TGTGCCAGCAGTGAGAGGCCAGATACGCAGTATTTT. The encoded protein is CASSERPDTQYF.

The J gene is TRBJ1-1, the V gene TRBV6-2 or TRBV6-3; D call uncertain. Germline V gene data show CDR1 as MNHEY and CDR2 as SVGEGT. Trimming shortened V by 2 bases and J by 0 bases, and 7 bases separated the two germline ends. The CDR3 consists of 14 residues. The CDR3, as DNA: TGTGCCAGCAGTTACCAGTGGATGAACACTGAAGCTTTCTTT. Translated, it gives CASSYQWMNTEAFF.

This clonotype occurred a few times. The rearrangement uses TRBV7-9 and TRBJ2-2, with D unresolved. The CDR3 is made up of 13 amino acids. Germline CDR1 reads SEHNR; CDR2 reads FQNEAQ (reference sequence). Trimming removed 6 bases at V and 3 bases at J, with 8 bases between. The CDR3 nucleotides read TGTGCCAGCAGTCAAGGGTACACCGGGGAGCTGTTTTTT. Amino acid sequence: CASSQGYTGELFF.

This chain uses TRBV7-9 with TRBJ2-5; TRBD1 might be the D (7 bases). This CDR3 is built from 15 residues. Germline-derived CDR1 and CDR2 are SEHNR and FQNEAQ (reference sequence). Deletions cut 5 bases from V and 3 bases from J, with 16 bases between. The CDR3 coding sequence is TGTGCCAGCAGCCGACCTGACAGGGAGGAAGAGACCCAGTACTTC. Amino acids: CASSRPDREEETQYF.

The rearrangement joins TRBV10-3 to TRBJ2-3, with D tentatively TRBD1 or TRBD2 (6 bases each). The CDR3 runs to 14 residues. Trimming left V 8 bases short and J 2 bases short, with 14 bases between. From germline, CDR1 is ENHRY and CDR2 SYGVKD. DNA of the CDR3: TGTGCCATCGCCGGGGGCGAGAACACAGATACGCAGTATTTT. Its translation is CAIAGGENTDTQYF.

The chain links TRBV9 to TRBJ2-5, with 7 bases lining up with TRBD2. The J segment lost 2 bases and the V segment lost 1 base, leaving 5 bases of the junction unmatched. This CDR3 has 15 residues. Germline loops: CDR1 SGDLS, CDR2 YYNGEE. DNA for the CDR3: TGTGCCAGCAGCGTATCGTGGCGGGAGCAAGAGACCCAGTACTTC. Translation: CASSVSWREQETQYF.